One sample yielded the 4 T cell receptor beta chains listed below, sequenced in a study of blood T cell repertoires in COVID-19. Sequencing used immunoSEQ multiplex PCR; TCRdb keeps in-frame clones, though not all of them. The table lists under 300,000 clones, about 84% of them singletons, with 9% to 15% in the top ten. Sample: peripheral blood. The receptors derive from a man older than 75 with acute or convalescent COVID-19.

The chain employs TRBV7-2 and TRBJ1-2, with D uncertain. The CDR3 contains 14 residues. V was shortened by 1 base and J by 1 base, with 7 bases between the two germline ends. Germline V gene sequence: CDR1 SGHTA, CDR2 FQGNSA. CDR3 sequence (DNA): TGTGCCAGCAGCTTAGTGCAGGATAACTATGGCTACACCTTC. This translates into CASSLVQDNYGYTF.

The chain uses TRBV9 and TRBJ2-2, with D possibly TRBD2 on 5 matching bases. Per the germline V gene, CDR1 is SGDLS and CDR2 is YYNGEE. V lost 4 bases to trimming and J lost 6 bases, with 7 bases between them. The CDR3 contains 12 residues. The CDR3 sequence: CASSPGAGELFF. The CDR3 DNA reads TGTGCCAGCAGCCCCGGGGCCGGGGAGCTGTTTTTT.

The V call is TRBV9, the J call TRBJ1-2; 9 bases are a match to TRBD1. The CDR3 has 15 amino acids. Per the germline V gene, CDR1 is SGDLS and CDR2 is YYNGEE. The junction had 7 bases not matched to a gene; V was cut back by 0 bases and J by 7 bases. The CDR3 region is CASSVDGTGSGGYTF. The DNA for the CDR3 is TGTGCCAGCAGCGTAGATGGGACAGGGTCCGGTGGCTACACCTTC. Together with reference TRBV9 and TRBJ1-2, the CDR3 gives the full variable domain: DSGVTQTPKHLITATGQRVTLRCSPRSGDLSVYWYQQSLDQGLQFLIQYYNGEERAKGNILERFSAQQFPDLHSELNLSSLELGDSALYFCASSVDGTGSGGYTFGSGTRLTVV.

The chain is built from TRBV10-3 and TRBJ2-7; D might be TRBD1 (5 bases). Per the germline V gene, CDR1 is ENHRY and CDR2 is SYGVKD. The V end was cut by 2 bases, the J end by 11 bases, with 13 bases between. There are 12 residues in the CDR3. Here the CDR3 reads CAISEIGEEEYF. The CDR3 DNA follows: TGTGCCATCAGTGAGATAGGGGAAGAGGAGTACTTC.